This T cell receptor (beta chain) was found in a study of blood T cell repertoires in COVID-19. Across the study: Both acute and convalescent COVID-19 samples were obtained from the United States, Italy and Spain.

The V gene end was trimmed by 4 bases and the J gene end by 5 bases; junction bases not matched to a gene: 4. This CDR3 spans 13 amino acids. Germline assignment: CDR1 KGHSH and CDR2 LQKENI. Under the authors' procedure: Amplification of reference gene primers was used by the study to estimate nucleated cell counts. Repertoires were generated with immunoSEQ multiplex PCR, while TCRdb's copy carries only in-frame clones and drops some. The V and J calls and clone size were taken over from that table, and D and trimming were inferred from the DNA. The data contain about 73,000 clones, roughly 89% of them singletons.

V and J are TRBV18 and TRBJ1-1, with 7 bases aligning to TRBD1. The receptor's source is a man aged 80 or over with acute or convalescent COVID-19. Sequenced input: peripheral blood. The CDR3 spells CASSRSRGTEAFF. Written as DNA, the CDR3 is TGTGCCAGCTCACGCTCCAGGGGGACTGAAGCTTTCTTT. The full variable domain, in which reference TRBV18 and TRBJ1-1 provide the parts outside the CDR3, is NAGVMQNPRHLVRRRGQEARLRCSPMKGHSHVYWYRQLPEEGLKFMVYLQKENIIDESGMPKERFSAEFPKEGPSILRIQQVVRGDSAAYFCASSRSRGTEAFFGQGTRLTVV.